This TCR beta chain derives from a study of vaccination and CD4 T cells after COVID-19. Study information: Post-vaccination specimens were collected at a median of roughly 78 days following dose two (range 14 to 241).

Looked up from germline, CDR1 is LNHDA and CDR2 is SQIVND (reference sequence). V dropped 3 bases and J dropped 9 bases, with 15 bases sitting between them. The CDR3 runs 14 residues. The study's findings and limits: Post-vaccination, and not before, a median around 86% of reactive clones appeared in convalescent patients.

This clonotype was counted only a few times. Its antigen is unknown. The treatment here: approximately 9-day PBMC culture with coronavirus spike peptide pools or control peptides (ViraFEST assay). After culture for over nine days, isolation of CD4+ T cells was performed by negative selection. Scientists ran DNA taken from cultured CD4+ T cells through the Oncomine TCR Beta short-read assay for sequencing. From CD4+ T cells that had been cultured, genomic DNA was extracted. TCRdb re-derived calls from the PCR reads in MiXCR, one entry per CDR3 protein. The sample includes about 12,000 distinct CDR3 sequences, approximately 58% seen only once; the top ten take about an eighth.

The source of this sequence is a human donor who had recovered from COVID-19. V and J are TRBV19 and TRBJ1-5; the D gene is possibly TRBD1 (5 bases). Input material: CD4+ T cells from blood, cultured in vitro. CDR3 sequence: CASSIAGKRRPQHF. The CDR3 DNA is TGTGCCAGTAGTATCGCAGGGAAGAGAAGGCCCCAGCATTTT. Full variable domain (outside the CDR3, taken from reference TRBV19 and TRBJ1-5): DGGITQSPKYLFRKEGQNVTLSCEQNLNHDAMYWYRQDPGQGLRLIYYSQIVNDFQKGDIAEGYSVSREKKESFPLTVTSAQKNPTAFYLCASSIAGKRRPQHFGDGTRLSIL.